One sample yielded the 9 T cell receptor beta chains listed below, sequenced in a study of blood T cell repertoires in COVID-19. The assay was immunoSEQ multiplex PCR, and TCRdb's table has in-frame clones only and misses some. The sample carries roughly 190,000 clones, more than 70% recorded once. Sequencing input: peripheral blood. The source of these receptors is a woman aged 55-69 years with acute or convalescent COVID-19.

This clone was observed a few times. The chain recombines TRBV18 with TRBJ1-1; maybe TRBD1 (6 bases). V was pared by 9 bases and J by 3 bases, with 14 bases between. The CDR3 covers 13 residues. Germline V lookup: CDR1 KGHSH, CDR2 LQKENI. CDR3 coding DNA: TGTGCCAGTCGCACAGGGATCGACACTGAAGCTTTCTTT. It yields the protein CASRTGIDTEAFF.

The chain carries TRBV10-1 and TRBJ1-2; D is undetermined. Germline V lookup: CDR1 WNHNN, CDR2 SYGVQD (reference sequence). With 2 bases removed from V and 4 bases from J, the gap between germline ends came to 5 bases. CDR3 length: 12 amino acids. The CDR3 spells CASSETSYGYTF. CDR3 coding DNA: TGCGCCAGCAGTGAGACAAGCTATGGCTACACCTTC.

V is TRBV25-1 and J is TRBJ2-5, with TRBD1 identical over 9 bases. V was pared by 5 bases and J by 5 bases, with 9 bases of the junction left unmatched. The CDR3 is 15 residues long. Germline V CDR1 and CDR2: MGHDK, SYGVNS. In nucleotides, the CDR3 is TGTGCCAGCAGTCCACCCGGGACAGGGACCGAGACCCAGTACTTC. Translation gives CASSPPGTGTETQYF.

The chain carries TRBV15 and TRBJ2-5; 9 bases are shared with TRBD2. The CDR3 totals 17 residues. J lost 3 bases, V lost 1 base, and 9 bases had no gene match. CDR1 is LNHNV, CDR2 YYDKDF, per germline (reference sequence). The CDR3 DNA sequence: TGTGCCACCAGCAGAGGTTCTGGCGGGAGGGCCAAAGAGACCCAGTACTTC. This codes for CATSRGSGGRAKETQYF.

V usage is TRBV9 and J usage is TRBJ2-5; 9 bases match TRBD1. The CDR3 runs 14 residues. J was trimmed by 5 bases and V by 2 bases; bases with no gene match: 4. Germline assignment: CDR1 SGDLS and CDR2 YYNGEE. The CDR3 protein is CASSVGTGKETQYF. CDR3 in DNA: TGTGCCAGCAGCGTGGGGACAGGGAAGGAGACCCAGTACTTC.

J is TRBJ2-5 and V is TRBV28; maybe TRBD1 (6 bases). The germline CDR1 and CDR2 sequences are MDHEN and SYDVKM. V was clipped by 4 bases and J by 1 base, with 16 bases between them. The CDR3 totals 16 residues. The CDR3 region is CASSSSRGRGQETQYF. The CDR3 nucleotides read TGTGCCAGCAGTTCCTCCCGGGGCAGGGGCCAAGAGACCCAGTACTTC. Full variable domain (missing parts from reference TRBV28 and TRBJ2-5): DVKVTQSSRYLVKRTGEKVFLECVQDMDHENMFWYRQDPGLGLRLIYFSYDVKMKEKGDIPEGYSVSREKKERFSLILESASTNQTSMYLCASSSSRGRGQETQYFGPGTRLLVL.

The chain couples TRBV10-3 to TRBJ1-1; 9 bases agree with TRBD1. Losses at the gene ends were 6 bases for V and 1 base for J; bases not matched to a gene: 6. CDR3 length equals 15 residues. Germline V gives CDR1 ENHRY, CDR2 SYGVKD. Written as DNA, the CDR3 is TGTGCCATCAGGGACAGGGGAGACCCGAACACTGAAGCTTTCTTT. Protein sequence: CAIRDRGDPNTEAFF.

The chain combines TRBV25-1 with TRBJ2-7, with 10 bases lining up with TRBD1. Germline CDR1 is MGHDK and CDR2 is SYGVNS. CDR3 length: 15 amino acids. The V and J ends lost 6 bases and 1 base, in that order; junction bases with no gene match: 6. Here the CDR3 DNA reads TGTGCCAGCAGAACCGGGACAGGGGTTTCCTACGAGCAGTACTTC. It yields the protein CASRTGTGVSYEQYF.

The rearrangement links TRBV5-6 to TRBJ1-3; 8 nucleotides align to TRBD1. J lost 6 bases, V lost 0 bases, and 2 bases had no gene match. The germline gives CDR1 SGHDT, CDR2 YYEEEE. The CDR3 sequence is 14 residues long. The CDR3 DNA sequence: TGTGCCAGCAGCTTGGAGGACAGGGCAAACACCATATATTTT. Encoded protein: CASSLEDRANTIYF.